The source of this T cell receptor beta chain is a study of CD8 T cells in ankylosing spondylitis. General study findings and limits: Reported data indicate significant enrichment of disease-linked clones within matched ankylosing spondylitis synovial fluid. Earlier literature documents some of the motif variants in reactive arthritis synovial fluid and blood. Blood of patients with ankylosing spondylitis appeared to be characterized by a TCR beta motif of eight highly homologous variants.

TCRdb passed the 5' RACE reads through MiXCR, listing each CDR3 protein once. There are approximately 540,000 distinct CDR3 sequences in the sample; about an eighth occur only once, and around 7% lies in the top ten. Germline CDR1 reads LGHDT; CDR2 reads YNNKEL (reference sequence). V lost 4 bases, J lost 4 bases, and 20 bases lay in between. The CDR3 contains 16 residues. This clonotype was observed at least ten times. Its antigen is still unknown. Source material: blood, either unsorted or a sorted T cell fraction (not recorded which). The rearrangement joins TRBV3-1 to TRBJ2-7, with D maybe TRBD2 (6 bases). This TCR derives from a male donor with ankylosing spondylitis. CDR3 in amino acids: CASSRSRDFLMYEQYF. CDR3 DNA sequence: TGTGCCAGCAGCCGTAGCCGGGACTTTCTGATGTACGAGCAGTACTTC.